Here is one TCR beta chain with its context. The entry originates in a study of brain T cells in children with intractable seizures. Germline values: CDR1 KGHDR, CDR2 SFDVKD. This CDR3 spans 17 amino acids. V trimming: 3 bases; J trimming: 5 bases; junction bases outside the gene matches: 11. The time point here: blood from clinic visit 5 months post-surgery; TSC patient then seizure free. Surgery cases with the highest brain T cell transcript signatures were chosen for sequencing. Libraries were prepared by immunoSEQ multiplex PCR; TCRdb keeps only in-frame clonotypes and omits some of them. This sample yields about 350,000 clones, of which approximately 93% are seen a single time; 5% to 7% belongs to the top ten.

Specimen: peripheral blood, collected roughly 5 months after surgery. V and J are TRBV24-1 and TRBJ2-1; 8 bases agree with TRBD1. The TCR sequence derives from a boy under two years old with tuberous sclerosis and intractable seizures. The CDR3 reads CATSDAHRDRKDNEQFF. CDR3 DNA: TGTGCCACCAGTGATGCGCACCGGGACAGGAAAGACAATGAGCAGTTCTTC.